This T cell receptor (beta chain) was found in a study of shared clonotypes between healthy human individuals. Study-level information: Ranging from 18 to 49 in age, donors were a couple of women and three men. General observations from the study: The sharing of 5% to 6.5% of naive CD4 clonotypes was seen across a handful of donors. Generally, estimated richness proved larger in naive subsets than it did in memory subsets.

As concerns this clone: Its antigen remains unidentified.

TCRdb's copy holds only in-frame clones and misses some; the assay was immunoSEQ multiplex PCR. The table has over a million clones, more than 65% seen once. The CDR3 consists of 16 residues. Germline lookup yields CDR1 LNHDA and CDR2 SQIVND (reference sequence). Trimming removed 4 bases from V and 7 bases from J; junction bases left unmatched: 10. The TCR comes from a man aged 18 to 30 in good health. The sequencing input was memory CD4+ T cells sorted from blood. As to subset: CD45RA-negative fraction. This sequence joins TRBV19 and TRBJ2-7; 13 bases agree with TRBD2. The CDR3 nucleotides read TGTGCCAGTAGTACCACCGGGACTAGCGGGAAGGGAGAGCAGTACTTC. It encodes CASSTTGTSGKGEQYF. Looking up the rest from reference TRBV19 and TRBJ2-7 gives the full variable domain: DGGITQSPKYLFRKEGQNVTLSCEQNLNHDAMYWYRQDPGQGLRLIYYSQIVNDFQKGDIAEGYSVSREKKESFPLTVTSAQKNPTAFYLCASSTTGTSGKGEQYFGPGTRLTVT.